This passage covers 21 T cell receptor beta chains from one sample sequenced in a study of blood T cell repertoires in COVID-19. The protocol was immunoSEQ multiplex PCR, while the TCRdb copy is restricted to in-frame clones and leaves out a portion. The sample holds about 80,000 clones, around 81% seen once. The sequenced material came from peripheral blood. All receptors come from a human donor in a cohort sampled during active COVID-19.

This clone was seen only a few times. The CDR3 DNA follows: TGTGCCAGCAGTCTTCCAGGACTAGCAGATACGCAGTATTTT. This sequence encodes CASSLPGLADTQYF. J is TRBJ2-3 and V is TRBV27, with 7 bases that match TRBD2. The V segment lost 5 bases and the J segment 4 bases; nucleotides outside the gene matches: 6. Germline loops: CDR1 MNHEY, CDR2 SMNVEV (reference sequence). The length of the CDR3 is 14 residues.

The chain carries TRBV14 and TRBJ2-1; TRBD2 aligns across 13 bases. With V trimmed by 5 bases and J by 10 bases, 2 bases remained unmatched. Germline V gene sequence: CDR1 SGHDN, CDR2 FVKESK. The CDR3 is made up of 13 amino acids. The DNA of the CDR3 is TGTGCCAGCAGCTGGACTAGCGGGGGAGAGCAGTTCTTC. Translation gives CASSWTSGGEQFF.

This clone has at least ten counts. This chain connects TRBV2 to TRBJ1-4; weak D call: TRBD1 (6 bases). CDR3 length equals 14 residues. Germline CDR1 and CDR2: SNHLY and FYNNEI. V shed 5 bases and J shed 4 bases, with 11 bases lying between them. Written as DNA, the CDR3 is TGTGCCAGCAGTACAGGGTGGAATAATGAAAAACTGTTTTTT. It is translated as CASSTGWNNEKLFF.

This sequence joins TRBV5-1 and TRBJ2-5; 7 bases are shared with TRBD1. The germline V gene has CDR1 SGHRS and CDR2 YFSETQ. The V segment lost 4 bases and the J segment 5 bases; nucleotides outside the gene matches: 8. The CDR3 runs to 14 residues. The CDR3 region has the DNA TGCGCCAGCAGCCCCGGACAGGATCGGGAGACCCAGTACTTC. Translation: CASSPGQDRETQYF.

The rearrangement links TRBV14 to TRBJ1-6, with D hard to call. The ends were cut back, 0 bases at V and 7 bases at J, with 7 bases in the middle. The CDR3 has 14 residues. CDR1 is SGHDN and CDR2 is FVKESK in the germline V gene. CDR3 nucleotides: TGTGCCAGCAGCCAAGAGAGGAGGAATTCACCCCTCCACTTT. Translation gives CASSQERRNSPLHF.

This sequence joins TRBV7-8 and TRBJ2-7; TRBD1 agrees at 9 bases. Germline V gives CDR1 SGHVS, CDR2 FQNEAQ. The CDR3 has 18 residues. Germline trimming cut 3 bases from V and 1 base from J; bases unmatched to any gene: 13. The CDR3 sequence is CASSLKITGQGFSYEQYV. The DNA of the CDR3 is TGTGCCAGCAGCTTGAAAATTACCGGACAGGGGTTTTCCTACGAGCAGTACGTC.

The CDR3 coding sequence is TGTGCCAGCAGTCCGGCAGGGGGCACTGAAGCTTTCTTT. Protein product: CASSPAGGTEAFF. This chain joins TRBV7-2 and TRBJ1-1; TRBD1 matches 7 bases. The germline V gene encodes CDR1 SGHTA and CDR2 FQGNSA. V trimming: 6 bases; J trimming: 4 bases; junction bases outside the gene matches: 5. This CDR3 spans 13 amino acids. The full variable domain, its missing parts supplied by reference TRBV7-2 and TRBJ1-1, is GAGVSQSPSNKVTEKGKDVELRCDPISGHTALYWYRQSLGQGLEFLIYFQGNSAPDKSGLPSDRFSAERTGGSVSTLTIQRTQQEDSAVYLCASSPAGGTEAFFGQGTRLTVV.

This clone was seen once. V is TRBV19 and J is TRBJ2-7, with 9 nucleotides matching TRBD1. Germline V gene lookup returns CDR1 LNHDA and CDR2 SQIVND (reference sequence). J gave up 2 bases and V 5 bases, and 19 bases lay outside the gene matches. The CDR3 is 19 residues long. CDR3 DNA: TGTGCCAGTAGTGCCCCACCGGGACAGGGCTTATCGAGCGCCTACGAGCAGTACTTC. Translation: CASSAPPGQGLSSAYEQYF.

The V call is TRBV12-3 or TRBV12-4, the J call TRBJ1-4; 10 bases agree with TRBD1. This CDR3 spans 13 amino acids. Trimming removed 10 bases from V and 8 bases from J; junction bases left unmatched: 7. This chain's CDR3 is CATTGGVSEKLFF. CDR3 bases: TGTGCCACGACAGGGGGCGTATCGGAAAAACTGTTTTTT.

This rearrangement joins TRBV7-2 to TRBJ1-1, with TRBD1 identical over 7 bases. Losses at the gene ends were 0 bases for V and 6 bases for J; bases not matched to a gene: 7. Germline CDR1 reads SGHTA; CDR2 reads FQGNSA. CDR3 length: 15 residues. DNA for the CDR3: TGTGCCAGCAGCTTAGCCTCGACAGGGTACCCTGAAGCTTTCTTT. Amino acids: CASSLASTGYPEAFF.

DNA of the CDR3: TGTGCCGGCGGCAGTATTAACTATGGCTACACCTTC. This encodes CAGGSINYGYTF. V is TRBV28 and J is TRBJ1-2; no clear D. CDR1 and CDR2 from the germline V gene are MDHEN and SYDVKM. The CDR3 consists of 12 residues. With 11 bases removed from V and 1 base from J, the gap between germline ends came to 11 bases.

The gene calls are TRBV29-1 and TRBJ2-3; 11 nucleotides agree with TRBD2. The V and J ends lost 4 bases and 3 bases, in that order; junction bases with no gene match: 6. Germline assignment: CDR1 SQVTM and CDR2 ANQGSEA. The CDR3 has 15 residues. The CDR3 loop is CSVVTGLAVTDTQYF. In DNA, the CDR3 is TGCAGCGTTGTGACGGGACTAGCGGTAACAGATACGCAGTATTTT.

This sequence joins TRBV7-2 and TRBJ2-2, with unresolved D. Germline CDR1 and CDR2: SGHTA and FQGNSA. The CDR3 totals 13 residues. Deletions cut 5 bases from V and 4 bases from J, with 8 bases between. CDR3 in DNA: TGTGCCAGCAGCCAGCAGGCCACCGGGGAGCTGTTTTTT. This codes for CASSQQATGELFF.

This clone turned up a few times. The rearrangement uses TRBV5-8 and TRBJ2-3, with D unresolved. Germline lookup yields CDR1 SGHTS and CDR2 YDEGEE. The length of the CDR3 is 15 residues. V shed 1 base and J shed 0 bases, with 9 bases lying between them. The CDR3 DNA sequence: TGTGCCAGCAGCTTGAGTGGCAGGAGCACAGATACGCAGTATTTT. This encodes CASSLSGRSTDTQYF. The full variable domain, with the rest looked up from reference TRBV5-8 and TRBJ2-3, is EAGVTQSPTHLIKTRGQQATLRCSPISGHTSVYWYQQALGLGLQFLLWYDEGEERNRGNFPPRFSGRQFPNYSSELNVNALELEDSALYLCASSLSGRSTDTQYFGPGTRLTVL.

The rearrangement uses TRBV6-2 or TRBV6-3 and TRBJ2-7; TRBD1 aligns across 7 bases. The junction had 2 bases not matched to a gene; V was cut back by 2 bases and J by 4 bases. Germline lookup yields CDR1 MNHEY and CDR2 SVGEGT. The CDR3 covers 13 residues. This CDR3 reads CASSYTGVYEQYF. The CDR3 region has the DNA TGTGCCAGCAGTTACACAGGGGTTTACGAGCAGTACTTC.

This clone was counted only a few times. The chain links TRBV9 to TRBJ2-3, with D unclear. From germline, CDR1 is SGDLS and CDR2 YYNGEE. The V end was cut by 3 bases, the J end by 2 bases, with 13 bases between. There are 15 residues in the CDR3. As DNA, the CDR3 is TGTGCCAGCAGCGCCCTTCGGTCCTACACAGATACGCAGTATTTT. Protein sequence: CASSALRSYTDTQYF. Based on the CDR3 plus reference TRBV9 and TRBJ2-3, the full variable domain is DSGVTQTPKHLITATGQRVTLRCSPRSGDLSVYWYQQSLDQGLQFLIQYYNGEERAKGNILERFSAQQFPDLHSELNLSSLELGDSALYFCASSALRSYTDTQYFGPGTRLTVL.

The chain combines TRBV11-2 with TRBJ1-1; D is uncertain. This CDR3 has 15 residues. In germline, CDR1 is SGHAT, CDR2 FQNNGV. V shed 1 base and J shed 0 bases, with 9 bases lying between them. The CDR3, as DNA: TGTGCCAGCAGCTTAGTGAGTATTGTGAACACTGAAGCTTTCTTT. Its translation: CASSLVSIVNTEAFF.

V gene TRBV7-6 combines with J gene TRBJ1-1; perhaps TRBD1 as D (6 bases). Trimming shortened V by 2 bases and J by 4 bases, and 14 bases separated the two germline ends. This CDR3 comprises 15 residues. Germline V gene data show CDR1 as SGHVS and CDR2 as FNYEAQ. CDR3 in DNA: TGTGCCAGCAGCTTAAGGGGGGGTTTGAGCACTGAAGCTTTCTTT. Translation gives CASSLRGGLSTEAFF. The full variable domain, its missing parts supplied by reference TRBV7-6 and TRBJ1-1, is GAGVSQSPRYKVTKRGQDVALRCDPISGHVSLYWYRQALGQGPEFLTYFNYEAQQDKSGLPNDRFSAERPEGSISTLTIQRTEQRDSAMYRCASSLRGGLSTEAFFGQGTRLTVV.

The CDR3 region is CAWSREGPFYGYTF. DNA of the CDR3: TGTGCCTGGAGCCGCGAGGGCCCCTTTTATGGCTACACCTTC. This chain joins TRBV30 and TRBJ1-2; D not certain. CDR3 length equals 14 residues. The germline CDR1 and CDR2 sequences are GTSNPN and SVGIG (reference sequence). Trimming shortened V by 3 bases and J by 5 bases, and 16 bases separated the two germline ends.

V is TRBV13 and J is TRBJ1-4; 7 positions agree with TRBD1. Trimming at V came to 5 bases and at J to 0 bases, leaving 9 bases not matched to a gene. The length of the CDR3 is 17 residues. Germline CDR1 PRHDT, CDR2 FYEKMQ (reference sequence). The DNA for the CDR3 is TGTGCCAGCAGCCTAATCCGACAGGGCGCAACTAATGAAAAACTGTTTTTT. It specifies CASSLIRQGATNEKLFF.

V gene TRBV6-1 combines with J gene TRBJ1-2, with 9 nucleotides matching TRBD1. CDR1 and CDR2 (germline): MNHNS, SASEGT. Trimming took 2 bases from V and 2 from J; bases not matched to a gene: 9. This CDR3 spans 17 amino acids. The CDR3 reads CASSESRTGVGNYGYTF. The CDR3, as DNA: TGTGCCAGCAGTGAAAGCAGGACAGGGGTAGGCAACTATGGCTACACCTTC.